This entry describes one T cell receptor beta chain. This clone was found a few times. Its binding antigen is unknown. It has no much larger one-base neighbor in the sample; base qualities were not kept. Before undergoing thyroid surgery, none of the patients had been given any kind of treatment. Using T-cell receptor beta sequencing, the study looked back at clinical samples from patients collected from the early 2010s to the late 2010s. The data belong to a study of metastatic and nonmetastatic thyroid tumors (dated by TCRdb to between 2020 and 2021). In terms of the full investigation: For patients with malignant and with benign thyroid disease, the researchers compared repertoires between peripheral blood samples and tumor or nodule tissue samples.

Trimming at the junction amounts to 2 bases on V and 4 bases on J, and the germline ends lie 17 bases apart. Its CDR3 holds 16 amino acids, cysteine through phenylalanine. Left in the record is the CDR3 DNA by itself, 48 bases read in frame from the first base. From a lookup of the germline V gene, CDR1 and CDR2 are SGHVS and FQNEAQ. Receptors were amplified or captured by PCR. TCRdb shows the sequencer as Illumina HiSeq 4000. High-throughput sequencing was used to profile the TCR beta-chain CDR3 region of each patient. As for how the authors treated the data: A classifier to discriminate distant-metastatic papillary thyroid cancer patients was built from CDR3 differences across clinicopathological groups. The Shannon index was used to assess repertoire diversity, and the Morisita-Horn index was used to assess tumor-blood repertoire similarity. In TCRdb, the public reads were trimmed at Q25 with fastp and aligned with MiXCR, with productive beta chains retained. TCRdb's processing, not the authors', yielded these V and J calls. This sample has tens of thousands of clones in its table, and around 14% of those were observed once. The top ten constitute approximately 6.1% of the sample.

Findings and caveats that apply to the study as a whole: TCR beta diversity was reported as significantly higher in malignant tumors than in benign nodules, in both blood and tumor samples.

The sequence derives from a male donor with papillary thyroid cancer or a benign thyroid nodule (not recorded which). Some clones in this sample may be carry-over from other donors' samples. The rearrangement joined TRBV7-8 to TRBJ1-2; TRBD1 is perhaps the D gene, given 5 matching bases. The sample taken for sequencing was blood. The CDR3 region has the sequence CASSLIGRDPAYGYTF. The DNA sequence is TGTGCCAGCAGCTTAATCGGACGGGACCCAGCCTATGGCTACACCTTC.